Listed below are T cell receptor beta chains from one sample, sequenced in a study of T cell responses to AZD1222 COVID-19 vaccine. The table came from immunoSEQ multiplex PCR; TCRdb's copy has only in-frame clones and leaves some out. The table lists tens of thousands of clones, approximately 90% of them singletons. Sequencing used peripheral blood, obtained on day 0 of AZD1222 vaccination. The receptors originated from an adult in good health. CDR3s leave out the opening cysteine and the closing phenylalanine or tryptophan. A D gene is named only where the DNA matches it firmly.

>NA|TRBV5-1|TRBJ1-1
ASSLRTDLNTEAF
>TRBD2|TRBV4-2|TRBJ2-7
ASSQVTSDSYEQY
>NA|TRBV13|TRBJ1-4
ASSLGGAATNEKLF
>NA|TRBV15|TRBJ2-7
ATSSHVSSYEQY
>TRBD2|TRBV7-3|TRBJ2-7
ASSPSGGGYEQY
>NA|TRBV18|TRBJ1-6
ASSPLGTYNSPLH
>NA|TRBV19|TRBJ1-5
ASSIGAPRGQPQH
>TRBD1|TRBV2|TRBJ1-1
ASRETTGEPEAF
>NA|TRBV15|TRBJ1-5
ATSRYDQPQH
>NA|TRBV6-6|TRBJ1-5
ASSPEAGYNQPQH
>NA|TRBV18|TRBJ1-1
ASSPPTGTLVGTEAF
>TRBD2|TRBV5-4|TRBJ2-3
ASSLGGRGGDTQY
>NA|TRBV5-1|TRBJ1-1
ASSQPQGTEAF
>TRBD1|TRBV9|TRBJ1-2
ASSGQGGYGYT
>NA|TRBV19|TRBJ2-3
ASSELALSTDTQY
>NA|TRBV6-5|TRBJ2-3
ASSSRGSSSTDTQY
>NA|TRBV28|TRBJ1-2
ASSSAGLANYGYT
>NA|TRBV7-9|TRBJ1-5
ASSQEGSQPQH
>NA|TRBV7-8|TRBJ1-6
ASSLAIRVLYNSPLH
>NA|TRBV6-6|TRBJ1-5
ASSSDRAVIQPQH
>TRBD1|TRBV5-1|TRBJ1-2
ASSRSGTENPANYGYT
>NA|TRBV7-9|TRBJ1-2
ASSTLNREIRGYT
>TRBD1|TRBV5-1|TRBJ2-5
ASSFGAPGQGKETQY
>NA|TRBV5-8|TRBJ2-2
ASSFYRAANTGELF
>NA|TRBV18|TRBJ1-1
ASSLGRGANTEAF
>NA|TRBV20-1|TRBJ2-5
SASGTPQETQY
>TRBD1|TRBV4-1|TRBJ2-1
ASSQESDRGYNEQF
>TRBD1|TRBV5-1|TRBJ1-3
ASSLDGTGSFSGNTIY
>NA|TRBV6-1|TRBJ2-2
ASSGGPGQSNTGELF
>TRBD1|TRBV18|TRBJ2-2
ASSLDRVPTGELF
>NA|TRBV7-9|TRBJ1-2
ASSFGAYGYT
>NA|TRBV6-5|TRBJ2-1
ASSLSSYNEQF
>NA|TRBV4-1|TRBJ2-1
ASGGAGQF
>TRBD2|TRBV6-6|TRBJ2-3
ASSSLGLESPDTQY
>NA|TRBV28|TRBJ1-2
ASSSYYGYT
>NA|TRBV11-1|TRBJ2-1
ASSLALGVNNEQF
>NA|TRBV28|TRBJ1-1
ASSRIDVTEAF
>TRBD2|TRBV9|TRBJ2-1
ASSVGRTSGEQF
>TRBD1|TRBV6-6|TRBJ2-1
ASSGTGTPNAGF
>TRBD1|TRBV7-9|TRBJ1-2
ASTQGGSDYGYT
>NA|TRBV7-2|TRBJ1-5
ASSFSGAGGNQPQH
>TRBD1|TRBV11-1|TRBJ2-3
ASSIRDRGTDTQY
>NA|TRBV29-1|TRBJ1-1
SVGDGLAEAF
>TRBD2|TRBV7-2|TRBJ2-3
ASSLGLAGDTDTQY
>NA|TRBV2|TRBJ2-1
ASSAGRTNNEQF
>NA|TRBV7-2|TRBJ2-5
ASSSTALGETQY
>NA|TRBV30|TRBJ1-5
AWSVRSNQPQH
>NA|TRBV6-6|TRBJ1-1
ASGDGRTEAF
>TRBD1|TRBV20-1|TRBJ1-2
SAEDRKPP
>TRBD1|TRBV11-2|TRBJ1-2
ASSFDRGEYGYT
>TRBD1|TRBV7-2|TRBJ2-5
ASSLGQGQETQY
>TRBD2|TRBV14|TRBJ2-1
ASSQPLGGGGYNEQF
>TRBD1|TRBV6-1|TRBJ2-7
ASSEAGDSQNSYEQY
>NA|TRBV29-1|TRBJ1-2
SVDESGGGYGYT
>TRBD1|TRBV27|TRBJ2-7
ASRIRQGTYEQY